These T cell receptor beta chains were read from a single sample in a study of shared clonotypes between healthy human individuals. The data were produced by immunoSEQ multiplex PCR, yet TCRdb's version contains in-frame clones alone and is incomplete. The data show 2 million to 3 million clones, 85% to 95% seen once. Sequencing used naive CD4+ T cells sorted from blood. The origin of the receptors is a man aged 18 to 29 in good health. Both conserved end residues are trimmed from each CDR3. Part of the rows lack a size; the others show once, few, many or a class for expanded clones.

v_gene,abundance,j_gene,CDR3aa
TRBV5-4,once,TRBJ2-2,ASSVMGHDTGELF
TRBV6-6,.,TRBJ2-2,ASSYLGQKNTGELF
TRBV27,.,TRBJ2-5,ASSRQALQETQY
TRBV6-1,.,TRBJ2-3,ASSETSSGSTDTQY
TRBV30,.,TRBJ2-7,AWSVPQAFYEQY
TRBV12-2,.,TRBJ1-2,ASRLATERRQGPNYGYT
TRBV18,few,TRBJ1-1,ASSPRGNTEAF
TRBV5-3,.,TRBJ2-3,VARLVASGGVWGDTQY
TRBV7-8,.,TRBJ1-5,ASSPMTGFTQPQH
TRBV30,.,TRBJ1-2,AWGETNYGYT
TRBV7-8,.,TRBJ2-2,ASSLEMLAGGPGGELF
TRBV6-1,.,TRBJ2-3,ASSEATGVGTDTQY
TRBV14,once,TRBJ2-2,ASSPREGGISGELF
TRBV4-1,.,TRBJ2-5,ASSAGRFQETQY
TRBV29-1,.,TRBJ1-2,SVQGGYGYT
TRBV6-1,.,TRBJ2-5,ASSPGTSRETQY
TRBV14,.,TRBJ2-7,ASSQSTESHEQY
TRBV7-9,.,TRBJ1-1,ASSLAGVTEAF
TRBV10-3,.,TRBJ2-5,AIRTSGGHQETQY
TRBV11-2,.,TRBJ2-2,ASSLDRTGPLPGELF
TRBV7-8,.,TRBJ2-5,ASSRQGETQY
TRBV19,.,TRBJ1-1,ASSISGGVSEAF
TRBV5-4,once,TRBJ2-3,ASSLALGSGTDTQY
TRBV6-5,.,TRBJ2-5,ASSWGEETQY
TRBV9,.,TRBJ2-3,ASSVANTDTQY
TRBV11-2,.,TRBJ2-7,ASSLTTVSYEQY
TRBV6-1,.,TRBJ2-2,ASGTYFGELF
TRBV9,.,TRBJ1-6,ASSVDIGTNNSPLH
TRBV11-2,.,TRBJ2-7,ASSLDGMTAYEQY
TRBV5-1,.,TRBJ2-7,ASSAAGQGPREQY
TRBV6-5,.,TRBJ2-3,ASSPPEGTQY
TRBV28,.,TRBJ1-6,ASSFGQRNSPLH
TRBV19,.,TRBJ2-3,ASGTSGGTLDTQY
TRBV6-5,.,TRBJ1-5,ASSYTYSNQPQH
TRBV30,.,TRBJ1-5,AWSVAGGGSNQPQH
TRBV6-5,.,TRBJ2-2,ASSIAAYNTGELF
TRBV18,.,TRBJ1-6,ASSLNRDTNSPLH
TRBV10-2,.,TRBJ2-1,ASSESYSSGINGEQF
TRBV7-2,.,TRBJ2-7,ASSPGWANYEQY
TRBV15,.,TRBJ2-3,ATSRPEWFITSTDTQY
TRBV25-1,.,TRBJ1-2,ASSESVETGYGYT
TRBV18,few,TRBJ1-2,ASSPTTVFGGYT
TRBV10-3,.,TRBJ2-5,AISSAGAQETQY
TRBV7-9,.,TRBJ2-7,ASSPRGPPSYEQY
TRBV30,.,TRBJ2-3,ARAGNLRNTQY
TRBV10-2,.,TRBJ2-7,ASSEYRGEQY
TRBV4-3,.,.,ASSQLRGMATDEQY
TRBV5-1,.,TRBJ2-7,ASSQGLAYEQY
TRBV21-1,once,TRBJ1-4,ASSKAPAGNEKLF
TRBV19,.,TRBJ2-1,ASSMALGYEQF
TRBV9,.,TRBJ2-3,ASSGTSGGTDTQY